This is a list of T cell receptor beta chains from one sample in a study of cytomegalovirus exposure and HLA in healthy donors. The protocol was immunoSEQ multiplex PCR, while the TCRdb copy is restricted to in-frame clones and leaves out a portion. This table has approximately 140,000 clones, roughly 80% appearing once. The specimen sequenced was PBMCs. These receptors came from a woman in her forties or fifties in good health and CMV-seronegative. CDR3s include the opening cysteine and the closing phenylalanine or tryptophan. Clone size, where shown, is once, few, many, or a class for clones that have expanded.

TRBJ2-3	TRBV28	-	CASKPNYSTDTQYF
TRBJ1-5	TRBV7-2	-	CASSPDRGGNQPQHF
TRBJ1-2	TRBV7-8	-	CASSRRDRVYGYTF
TRBJ2-3	TRBV6-5	-	CASRGLAADTQYF
TRBJ2-1	TRBV2	few	CASMKDTNNEQFF
TRBJ2-3	TRBV7-9	-	CASSSDILRTDTQYF
TRBJ2-7	TRBV21-1	-	CASRTSTYEQYF
TRBJ1-2	TRBV28	-	CASRPGTLYGYTF
TRBJ2-7	TRBV11-2	few	CASSFGQASHEQYF
TRBJ1-5	TRBV5-8	-	CASRGQGAGQPQHF
TRBJ2-3	TRBV7-9	-	CASSPSQPGQGSTDTQYF
TRBJ1-3	TRBV20-1	-	CSASIEDTIYF
TRBJ2-2	TRBV9	-	CASSVALIQTNTGELFF
TRBJ1-2	TRBV5-1	-	CASSLGEQVSNGYTF
TRBJ1-5	TRBV2	-	CASSELGAGNQPQHF
TRBJ2-1	TRBV6-5	-	CASGSSYNEQFF
TRBJ1-2	TRBV5-6	-	CASRVDSLYGYTF
TRBJ2-3	TRBV20-1	-	CSAAADTQYF
TRBJ2-7	TRBV27	-	CASSYGPGEYEQYF
TRBJ1-6	TRBV19	-	CASSLAGRDGSPLHF
TRBJ1-1	TRBV14	-	CASSQGNRNTEAFF
TRBJ2-3	TRBV5-1	-	CASSPGQGRDTQYF
TRBJ2-7	TRBV7-9	-	CASSPVVYEQYF
TRBJ2-6	TRBV2	-	CASAGQGTSGANVLTF
TRBJ2-1	TRBV12-5	-	CASGSFGGDDGNEQFF
TRBJ2-7	TRBV5-4	-	CASSSTSGGPTYEQYF
TRBJ2-3	TRBV10-3	-	CAIGSGGSKDTQYF
TRBJ1-6	TRBV27	once	CASSFSGDSPLHF
TRBJ1-2	TRBV10-1	few	CATIKRTGLYGYTF
TRBJ1-2	TRBV30	-	CAWKGDRAGYGYTF
TRBJ2-3	TRBV19	-	CASSIAIAGGSTDTQYF
TRBJ2-2	TRBV28	-	CASSFRAGELFF
TRBJ2-7	TRBV2	-	CASSDLLSEQYF
TRBJ2-7	TRBV7-6	-	CASSLERDSYEQYF
TRBJ2-5	TRBV11-3	-	CASSTGTGRGETQYF
TRBJ2-3	TRBV9	-	CASSVARRDTQYF
TRBJ2-5	TRBV15	-	CATSRPGGGARATQYF
TRBJ2-3	TRBV11-2	-	CASSSTGDGTDTQYF
TRBJ2-1	TRBV14	-	CASSPGISYNEQFF
TRBJ2-7	TRBV7-9	-	CASSSSSGTGVYEQYF